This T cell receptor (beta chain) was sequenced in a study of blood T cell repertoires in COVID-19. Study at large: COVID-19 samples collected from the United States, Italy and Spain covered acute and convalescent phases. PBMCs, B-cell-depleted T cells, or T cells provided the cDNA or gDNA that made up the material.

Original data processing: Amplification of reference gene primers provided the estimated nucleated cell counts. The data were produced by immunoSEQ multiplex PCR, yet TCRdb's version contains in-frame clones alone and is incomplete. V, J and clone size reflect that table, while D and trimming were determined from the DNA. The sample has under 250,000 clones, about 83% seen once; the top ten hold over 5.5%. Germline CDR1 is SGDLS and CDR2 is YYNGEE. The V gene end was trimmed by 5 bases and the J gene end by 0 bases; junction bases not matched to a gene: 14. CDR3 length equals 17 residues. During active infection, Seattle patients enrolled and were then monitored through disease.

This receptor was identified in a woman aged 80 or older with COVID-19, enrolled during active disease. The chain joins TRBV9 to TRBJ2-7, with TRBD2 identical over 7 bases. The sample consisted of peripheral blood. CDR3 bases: TGTGCCAGCAGTAAGGGAGGGCAGTCCGAAAGCTCCTACGAGCAGTACTTC. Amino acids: CASSKGGQSESSYEQYF. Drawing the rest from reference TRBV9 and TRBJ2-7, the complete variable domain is DSGVTQTPKHLITATGQRVTLRCSPRSGDLSVYWYQQSLDQGLQFLIQYYNGEERAKGNILERFSAQQFPDLHSELNLSSLELGDSALYFCASSKGGQSESSYEQYFGPGTRLTVT.